This T cell receptor beta chain appears in the sequencing data of a study of shared T cell receptors in the human thymus. The assay was immunoSEQ multiplex PCR, and TCRdb's table has in-frame clones only and misses some. The table shows hundreds of thousands of clones, with around 82% occurring only once. V lost 1 base, J lost 12 bases, and 25 bases lay in between. Germline V gene lookup returns CDR1 SGHNT and CDR2 YENEEA. The CDR3 length is 17 residues. The sample also formed part of further work on human thymus T cells. That report notes: Thymus was obtained from resections taken during corrective heart surgery. What appeared biased in thymic and blood repertoires was the usage of V and J genes. In unrelated individuals, thymic repertoires overlapped highly, according to related research.

Sequenced: thymocytes. This TCR came from a boy under two years old with a congenital heart defect. The V gene is TRBV11-3, the J gene TRBJ2-1, with D possibly being TRBD2 (6 bases). The CDR3 loop reads CASSLVVGMGLWGTQFF. DNA of the CDR3: TGTGCCAGCAGCTTAGTGGTGGGGATGGGACTTTGGGGCACGCAGTTCTTC. Drawing the rest from reference TRBV11-3 and TRBJ2-1, the complete variable domain is EAGVVQSPRYKIIEKKQPVAFWCNPISGHNTLYWYLQNLGQGPELLIRYENEEAVDDSQLPKDRFSAERLKGVDSTLKIQPAELGDSAVYLCASSLVVGMGLWGTQFFGPGTRLTVL.